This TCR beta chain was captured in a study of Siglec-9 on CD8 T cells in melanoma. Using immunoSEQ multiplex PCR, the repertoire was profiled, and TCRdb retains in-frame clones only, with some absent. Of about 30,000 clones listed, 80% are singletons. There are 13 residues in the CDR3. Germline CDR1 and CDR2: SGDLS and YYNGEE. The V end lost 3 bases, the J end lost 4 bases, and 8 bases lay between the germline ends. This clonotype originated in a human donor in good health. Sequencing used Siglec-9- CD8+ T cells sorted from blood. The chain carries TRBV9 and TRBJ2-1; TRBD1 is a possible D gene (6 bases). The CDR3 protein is CASSADSYNEQFF. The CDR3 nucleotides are TGTGCCAGCAGCGCGGACAGTTACAATGAGCAGTTCTTC.